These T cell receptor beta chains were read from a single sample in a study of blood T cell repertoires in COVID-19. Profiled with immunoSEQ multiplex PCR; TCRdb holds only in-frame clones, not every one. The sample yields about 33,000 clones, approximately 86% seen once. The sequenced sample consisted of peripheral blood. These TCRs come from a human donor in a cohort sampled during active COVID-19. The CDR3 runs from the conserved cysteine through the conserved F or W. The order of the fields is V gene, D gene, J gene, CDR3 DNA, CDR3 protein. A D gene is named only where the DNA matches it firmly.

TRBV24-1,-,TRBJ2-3,TGTGCCACCAGTAGCGGATCGCGGAGCACAGATACGCAGTATTTT,CATSSGSRSTDTQYF
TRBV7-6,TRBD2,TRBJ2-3,TGTGCCAGCAGCTCTCGGACTAGCGGGAGCACAGATACGCAGTATTTT,CASSSRTSGSTDTQYF
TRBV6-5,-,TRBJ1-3,TGTGCCAGCACCCTGACAGTGTTCGGGGGAAACACCATATATTTT,CASTLTVFGGNTIYF
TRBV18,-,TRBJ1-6,TGTGCCAGCTCACCCGAATTAGTCCATAATTCACCCCTCCACTTT,CASSPELVHNSPLHF
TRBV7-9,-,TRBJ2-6,TGTGCCAGCAACGACAGGAGCGGCTCTGGGGCCAACGTCCTGACTTTC,CASNDRSGSGANVLTF
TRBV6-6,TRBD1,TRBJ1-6,TGTGCCAGCATCGTGGGGACAGGAAAAAATTCACCCCTCCACTTT,CASIVGTGKNSPLHF
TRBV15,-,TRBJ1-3,TGTGCCACCAGCCCAGATGGGGGGGAAAACACCATATATTTT,CATSPDGGENTIYF
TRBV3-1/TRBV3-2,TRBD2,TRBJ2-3,TGTGCCAGCAGCCCACGGACTAGCGGGGGAGATACGCAGTATTTT,CASSPRTSGGDTQYF
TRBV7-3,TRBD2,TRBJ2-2,TGTGCCAGCAGCTCCCTAGCGGGATTCGCCGGGGAGCTGTTTTTT,CASSSLAGFAGELFF
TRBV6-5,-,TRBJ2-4,TGTGCCAGCAAGGGGGGGCCGGACATTCAGTACTTC,CASKGGPDIQYF
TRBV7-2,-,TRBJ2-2,TGTGCCAGCAGACCCCGAATGACTGCAGGGGCCGGGGAGCTGTTTTTT,CASRPRMTAGAGELFF
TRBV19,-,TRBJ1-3,TGTGCCAGTAGTGATACAGGTTCCTCTGGAAACACCATATATTTT,CASSDTGSSGNTIYF